This T cell receptor (beta chain) was recovered during a study of CD8+ T cells in alopecia areata. Notes on this clone: The antigen is undetermined.

Per germline, CDR1 MNHEY and CDR2 SVGAGI. The germline V and J ends were trimmed by 4 bases and 4 bases, with 10 bases remaining between them. The CDR3 is 13 amino acids. RNA extraction and reverse transcription yielded cDNA as sequencing template. Repertoires were generated with immunoSEQ multiplex PCR, while TCRdb's copy carries only in-frame clones and drops some. The table lists 89,000 or so clones, roughly half of them singletons. Study-wide results and limits: Shared TCR sequences were less clear between patients than in mice, possibly partly from HLA diversity.

This chain uses TRBV6-5 with TRBJ1-1, with unresolved D. Sequences were obtained from NKG2D-high CD8+ T cells sorted from blood. This clonotype was obtained from a human donor with alopecia areata. The chain's CDR3 is CASSFAVSTEAFF. CDR3 nucleotides: TGTGCCAGCAGTTTTGCGGTTTCCACTGAAGCTTTCTTT.